The T cell receptor (beta chain) described here comes from a study of OX40 agonist ivuxolimab in advanced cancers. The CDR3 has 13 amino acids. Germline CDR1 SNHLY, CDR2 FYNNEI. This table comes from immunoSEQ multiplex PCR, and its TCRdb copy is limited to in-frame clones, with some not included. The sample carries around 36,000 clones, roughly 87% recorded once. This clone was seen once. A junction end diverges from the germline sequence, so it may reflect a read error. This receptor was obtained from an adult with an advanced solid tumor such as melanoma, head and neck, liver or kidney cancer. The input for sequencing was CD4+ or CD8+ T cells sorted from blood, taken in a trial of the OX40 agonist ivuxolimab. The V and J genes are TRBV2 and TRBJ2-5; D unresolved. CDR3 DNA sequence: TGTGCCAGCAGCGAAGTCCCTCAAGAGACCCAGTACTTC. Protein sequence: CASSEVPQETQYF.